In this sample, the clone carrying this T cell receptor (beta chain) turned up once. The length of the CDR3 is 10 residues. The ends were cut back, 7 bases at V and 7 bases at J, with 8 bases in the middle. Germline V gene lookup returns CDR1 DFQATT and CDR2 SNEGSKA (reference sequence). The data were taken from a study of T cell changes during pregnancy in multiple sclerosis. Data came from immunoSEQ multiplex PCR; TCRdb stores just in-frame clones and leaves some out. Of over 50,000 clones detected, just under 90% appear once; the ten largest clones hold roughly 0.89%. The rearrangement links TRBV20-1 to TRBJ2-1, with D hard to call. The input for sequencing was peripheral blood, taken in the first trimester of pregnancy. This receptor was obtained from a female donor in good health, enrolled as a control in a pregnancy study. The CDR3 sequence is CSDSRNEQFF. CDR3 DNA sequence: TGCAGTGACTCTAGGAATGAGCAGTTCTTC.